A selection of T cell receptor beta chains follows, all from one sample in a study of T cell repertoires in cytomegalovirus infection. TCRdb itself ran the reads through MiXCR, one entry per CDR3 protein. This repertoire shows 350,000 to 550,000 distinct CDR3 sequences, 30% to 40% found once; its top ten account for approximately 15%. The specimen was PBMCs. These receptors were taken from a human donor in good health (CMV status not recorded). Some clones in this sample may be carry-over from other donors' samples. The CDR3 runs from the conserved cysteine through the conserved F or W. A D gene is named only where the DNA matches it firmly. Only some rows state a clone size, as once, few, many or a class for expanded clones.

J: TRBJ1-6; V: TRBV11-2; D: TRBD1; size: few; CDR3: CASSSGQGASPLHF; DNA: TGTGCCAGCAGCTCCGGACAGGGAGCTTCACCCCTCCACTTT
J: TRBJ1-2; V: TRBV5-1; D: TRBD1; size: .; CDR3: CASTRDSANYGYTF; DNA: TGCGCCAGCACTCGGGACAGCGCTAACTATGGCTACACCTTC
J: TRBJ2-1; V: TRBV7-2; D: .; size: .; CDR3: CASSPAGMVYNEQFF; DNA: TGTGCCAGCAGCCCCGCTGGCATGGTCTACAATGAGCAGTTCTTC
J: TRBJ1-5; V: TRBV7-2; D: .; size: many; CDR3: CASSLGRNGAQHF; DNA: TGTGCCAGCAGCTTAGGTCGTAACGGAGCCCAGCATTTT
J: TRBJ1-3; V: TRBV19; D: TRBD1; size: few; CDR3: CASSTRDRGKSSGNTIYF; DNA: TGTGCCAGTAGTACTCGGGACAGGGGAAAAAGCTCTGGAAACACCATATATTTT
J: TRBJ2-7; V: TRBV19; D: TRBD1; size: .; CDR3: CASSGQVSYEQYF; DNA: TGTGCCAGTAGCGGACAGGTCTCCTACGAGCAGTACTTC
J: TRBJ1-2; V: TRBV7-6; D: .; size: .; CDR3: CASSDRDRISYGYTF; DNA: TGTGCCAGCAGCGACCGGGATCGAATATCTTATGGCTACACCTTC
J: TRBJ1-2; V: TRBV5-6; D: .; size: .; CDR3: CASRFTGTGYGYTF; DNA: TGTGCCAGCAGGTTTACAGGAACTGGCTATGGCTACACCTTC
J: TRBJ2-1; V: TRBV18; D: .; size: few; CDR3: CASSPPKGAGFNEQFF; DNA: TGTGCCAGCTCACCACCTAAAGGGGCAGGGTTCAATGAGCAGTTCTTC
J: TRBJ1-2; V: TRBV6-6; D: .; size: few; CDR3: CASREPRTANYGYTF; DNA: TGTGCCAGCAGAGAGCCTCGGACAGCGAACTATGGCTACACCTTC
J: TRBJ2-1; V: TRBV7-2; D: .; size: .; CDR3: CASSGTGRRNEEFF; DNA: TGTGCCAGCAGCGGTACGGGGAGGAGGAATGAGGAGTTCTTC
J: TRBJ1-1; V: TRBV25-1; D: .; size: many; CDR3: CASSGISILESTEAFF; DNA: TGTGCCAGCAGTGGTATCAGTATTCTGGAGAGCACTGAAGCTTTCTTT
J: TRBJ1-6; V: TRBV5-4; D: .; size: few; CDR3: CASSLPGTPPLHF; DNA: TGTGCCAGCAGCTTACCTGGTACGCCACCCCTCCACTTT
J: TRBJ1-6; V: TRBV6-6; D: .; size: .; CDR3: CASSQLNSPLHF; DNA: TGTGCCAGCAGCCAACTTAATTCACCCCTCCACTTT
J: TRBJ2-7; V: TRBV7-2; D: .; size: many; CDR3: CASSLVVGGGALYEQYF; DNA: TGTGCCAGCAGCTTAGTCGTAGGAGGGGGAGCTCTCTACGAGCAGTACTTC
J: TRBJ1-4; V: TRBV5-1; D: .; size: .; CDR3: CASSSNTGENEKLFF; DNA: TGCGCCAGCAGCTCCAACACTGGGGAAAATGAAAAACTGTTTTTT
J: TRBJ2-7; V: TRBV5-4; D: .; size: .; CDR3: CASSLERDEQYF; DNA: TGTGCCAGCAGCTTGGAGAGGGACGAGCAGTACTTC